The 10 T cell receptor beta chains reported below all come from one sample, sequenced in a study of CD8 T cells in Susac syndrome. Random hexamers were used to reverse transcribe roughly 0.5 to 1 ug of RNA. MiXCR, run by TCRdb on the immunoSEQ multiplex PCR reads, gives a single entry per CDR3 protein. The sample has 170,000 or so distinct CDR3 sequences, about 95% seen once. The sequencing input was CD8+ T cells from PBMCs. The receptors derive from a human donor with multiple sclerosis.

V and J are TRBV2 and TRBJ1-5; TRBD1 aligns across 8 bases. Germline assignment: CDR1 SNHLY and CDR2 FYNNEI. The V and J ends lost 6 bases and 2 bases, in that order; junction bases with no gene match: 3. This CDR3 is built from 14 residues. The CDR3 spells CASSTGGRNQPQHF. For the CDR3, the DNA is TGTGCCAGCAGCACAGGGGGTCGCAATCAGCCCCAGCATTTT.

CDR3 nucleotides: TGTGCCAGCAGTGGGGACGAACTTCAGGGGAGCTCCTACAATGAGCAGTTCTTC. Translated: CASSGDELQGSSYNEQFF. The chain combines TRBV2 with TRBJ2-1; D may be TRBD1 (6 bases). CDR1 and CDR2 from the germline V gene are SNHLY and FYNNEI. This CDR3 comprises 18 residues. The V end was cut by 4 bases, the J end by 0 bases, with 19 bases between.

This clonotype was detected once. The V call is TRBV5-8, the J call TRBJ2-3; D is unclear. The length of the CDR3 is 13 residues. V shed 2 bases and J shed 2 bases, with 6 bases lying between them. Germline V gene sequence: CDR1 SGHTS, CDR2 YDEGEE. The CDR3 protein is CASSFGNTDTQYF. DNA for the CDR3: TGTGCCAGCAGCTTTGGAAACACAGATACGCAGTATTTT.

The rearrangement joins TRBV7-8 to TRBJ1-2, with TRBD1 matching over 7 bases. CDR1 is SGHVS, CDR2 FQNEAQ, per germline. With 5 bases clipped from V and 3 bases from J, the junction kept 9 bases outside the gene matches. The CDR3 totals 15 residues. For the CDR3, the DNA is TGTGCCAGCAGCAAAGGGACAGCTGATTACTATGGCTACACCTTC. As protein: CASSKGTADYYGYTF.

CDR3 loop: CATSRDRGSGTEAFF. CDR3 DNA sequence: TGTGCCACCAGCAGAGATCGGGGGTCTGGGACTGAAGCTTTCTTT. This sequence joins TRBV15 and TRBJ1-1; D might be TRBD1 (5 bases). The V end lost 0 bases, the J end lost 5 bases, and 13 bases lay between the germline ends. The CDR3 covers 15 residues. Germline-derived CDR1 and CDR2 are LNHNV and YYDKDF (reference sequence). The complete variable domain, with remaining parts taken from reference TRBV15 and TRBJ1-1, reads DAMVIQNPRYQVTQFGKPVTLSCSQTLNHNVMYWYQQKSSQAPKLLFHYYDKDFNNEADTPDNFQSRRPNTSFCFLDIRSPGLGDTAMYLCATSRDRGSGTEAFFGQGTRLTVV.

The chain employs TRBV20-1 and TRBJ2-1; 8 positions match TRBD2. Per germline, CDR1 DFQATT and CDR2 SNEGSKA (reference sequence). V lost 5 bases, J lost 5 bases, and 5 bases stayed unmatched. The CDR3 sequence is 13 residues long. CDR3 region: CSARGGVNNEQFF. CDR3 bases: TGCAGTGCTCGGGGGGGCGTTAACAATGAGCAGTTCTTC.

The gene calls are TRBV9 and TRBJ2-5; tentatively, D is TRBD1 (6 bases). This CDR3 contains 15 residues. V was pared by 0 bases and J by 2 bases, with 11 bases between. CDR1 SGDLS and CDR2 YYNGEE come from the germline V gene. The DNA of the CDR3 is TGTGCCAGCAGCGTAGGGACAGCTGATCAAGAGACCCAGTACTTC. Translation gives CASSVGTADQETQYF.

The chain is built from TRBV5-1 and TRBJ2-4; a weak D match, TRBD1 (6 bases). V shed 5 bases and J shed 3 bases, with 24 bases lying between them. This CDR3 has 18 residues. The germline CDR1 and CDR2 sequences are SGHRS and YFSETQ. The CDR3 here is CASRSGIRQGLGKNIQYF. The CDR3 region has the DNA TGCGCCAGCAGGTCCGGTATACGGCAGGGGCTCGGCAAAAACATTCAGTACTTC. Variable domain in full (rest from reference TRBV5-1 and TRBJ2-4): KAGVTQTPRYLIKTRGQQVTLSCSPISGHRSVSWYQQTPGQGLQFLFEYFSETQRNKGNFPGRFSGRQFSNSRSEMNVSTLELGDSALYLCASRSGIRQGLGKNIQYFGAGTRLSVL.

This chain uses TRBV29-1 with TRBJ2-7, with a tentative D call TRBD2 (7 bases). CDR1 is SQVTM and CDR2 is ANQGSEA in the germline V gene. Trimming removed 6 bases from V and 3 bases from J, with 24 bases in between. This CDR3 is built from 16 residues. DNA of the CDR3: TGCAGCGTCCTTACTTGGGGGGGCCCTAAAGTCTACGAGCAGTACTTC. Translating it yields CSVLTWGGPKVYEQYF.

The chain recombines TRBV20-1 with TRBJ1-2; TRBD1 agrees at 10 bases. V shed 5 bases, J shed 8 bases, and the junction held 5 bases outside the gene matches. This CDR3 spans 12 amino acids. The germline V gene has CDR1 DFQATT and CDR2 SNEGSKA (reference sequence). For the CDR3, the DNA is TGCAGTGCTCTGACAGGGGGCCTCGGCTACACCTTC. Amino acid sequence: CSALTGGLGYTF.